This T cell receptor beta chain was observed in a study of cytomegalovirus exposure and HLA in healthy donors. This PCR relied on a set of 60 Vbeta primers and 13 Jbeta primers. Sequencing used immunoSEQ multiplex PCR; TCRdb keeps in-frame clones, though not all of them. The top ten clones hold 13% to 15% of a sample with fewer than 250,000 clones, approximately 80% of them seen once. Study results and caveats: Presence/absence analyses assumed roughly uniform sequencing depth across donors, which may not hold. The HLA-A and HLA-B alleles of most subjects were reportedly predicted accurately from TCR beta sequences.

The length of the CDR3 is 17 residues. Germline CDR1 SGHVS, CDR2 FQNEAQ. V was clipped by 4 bases and J by 3 bases, with 18 bases between them. In regard to this clone: Its antigen remains unidentified.

V usage is TRBV7-8 and J usage is TRBJ2-2, with D perhaps TRBD1 (6 bases). This TCR came from a woman between 25 and 40 years old in good health and CMV-seropositive. The sequenced sample consisted of PBMCs. The CDR3 spells CASSSSRDITDTGELFF. DNA for the CDR3: TGTGCCAGCAGCTCTAGCAGGGACATCACTGACACCGGGGAGCTGTTTTTT.